The clone carrying this T cell receptor (beta chain) is judged medium-sized. Its specificity is not known. The data derive from a study of OX40 agonist ivuxolimab in advanced cancers. Study overall: The group had a mean age of about 60 years, ranged from about 20 to 79, and was roughly 83% male. Points from the study as a whole: Clonal expansion from baseline to week 6 occurred in both CD4+ and CD8+ T cells.

Sequencing used immunoSEQ multiplex PCR; TCRdb keeps in-frame clones, though not all of them. Of under 85,000 clones listed, 90% to 95% are singletons. Here the sequenced sample was CD4+ or CD8+ T cells sorted from blood, taken in a trial of the OX40 agonist ivuxolimab. The receptor was isolated from an adult with an advanced solid tumor such as melanoma, head and neck, liver or kidney cancer.

CDR3 residues: CASSSGTEQYF. DNA of the CDR3: TGTGCCAGCAGCTCGGGAACAGAGCAGTACTTC. The rearrangement uses TRBV7-9 and TRBJ2-7; maybe TRBD2 (5 bases). Trimming took off 4 bases at V and 7 bases at J, with 8 bases between the two ends. The CDR3 is 11 amino acids. Looked up from germline, CDR1 is SEHNR and CDR2 is FQNEAQ (reference sequence).